This TCR beta chain derives from a study of CD8 T cells in ankylosing spondylitis. Study results and limitations: It was reported that disease-linked clones were significantly enriched in matched ankylosing spondylitis synovial fluid.

By quantitative 5'-RACE with molecular barcodes, the TCR beta libraries were made. One entry per CDR3 protein, called by TCRdb with MiXCR from the 5' RACE reads. The sample yields about 160,000 distinct CDR3 sequences, around 45% seen once. V lost 4 bases to trimming and J lost 1 base, with 11 bases between them. CDR3 length equals 15 residues. Germline V CDR1 and CDR2: SGHRS, YFSETQ. This clonotype was detected only a few times. Its antigen is undetermined. V usage is TRBV5-1 and J usage is TRBJ2-2, with a possible D match to TRBD1 (6 bases). The sequence came from a male donor with ankylosing spondylitis. The sequenced material came from synovial fluid, either unsorted or a sorted T cell fraction (not recorded which). CDR3 DNA sequence: TGCGCCAGCAGCGATGGACAGATGAACACCGGGGAGCTGTTTTTT. Its translation: CASSDGQMNTGELFF.